One sample yielded the 10 T cell receptor beta chains listed below, sequenced in a study of radiation and T cells in renal cell carcinoma. Clones were read by immunoSEQ multiplex PCR, and TCRdb kept only the in-frame ones, dropping some. The data contain about 150,000 clones, about 91% of them singletons. Time point: blood 2 weeks post-SBRT. The treatment denotes: 15 Gy SBRT to primary tumor, nephrectomy 4 weeks later. The input for sequencing was blood, taken from a patient whose treatment included radiotherapy and nephrectomy. These receptors originate from a woman aged 50 to 65 with renal cell carcinoma.

A word on this clone: The junction differs from germline at one of its ends, possibly a read error. The J gene is TRBJ2-7, the V gene TRBV7-7, with TRBD1 matching over 7 bases. This CDR3 region has 13 residues. Looked up from germline, CDR1 is SSHAT and CDR2 is FNYEAQ (reference sequence). The CDR3 loop is CASSLDRSYEQYF. In nucleotides, the CDR3 is TGTGCTAGCAGCTTGGACAGGTCCTACGAGCAGTACTTC.

The chain uses TRBV4-2 and TRBJ2-5, with no clear D. CDR1 is LGHNA, CDR2 YNFKEQ, per germline. The CDR3 has 14 residues. The V and J ends lost 0 bases and 4 bases respectively, with 9 bases between them. The CDR3 protein is CASSQDLQVETQYF. CDR3 coding DNA: TGTGCCAGCAGCCAAGATCTCCAGGTAGAGACCCAGTACTTC.

This clone was detected only a few times. This chain connects TRBV19 to TRBJ2-7, with TRBD2 matching over 7 bases. V dropped 3 bases and J dropped 3; count of bases not matched to a gene: 8. The CDR3 contains 15 residues. Looked up from germline, CDR1 is LNHDA and CDR2 is SQIVND (reference sequence). The CDR3 loop reads CASSIATTSVYEQYF. DNA of the CDR3: TGTGCCAGTAGTATTGCCACTACTAGCGTCTACGAGCAGTACTTC.

The chain joins TRBV29-1 to TRBJ1-2; the match to TRBD1 covers 11 bases. The germline V gene has CDR1 SQVTM and CDR2 ANQGSEA. The junction had 6 bases not matched to a gene; V was cut back by 5 bases and J by 4 bases. The CDR3 runs to 14 residues. DNA for the CDR3: TGCAGCGTTCAGGGGACAGGGGGGTCCTATGGCTACACCTTC. Translating gives CSVQGTGGSYGYTF.

This chain uses TRBV15 with TRBJ1-2; D may be TRBD1 (6 bases). V lost 8 bases, J lost 4 bases, and 17 bases lay in between. The CDR3 contains 14 residues. Germline V gene lookup returns CDR1 LNHNV and CDR2 YYDKDF (reference sequence). DNA of the CDR3: TGTGCCACCGGGACCAGGGGCTCCCTCTATGGCTACACCTTC. Amino acid sequence: CATGTRGSLYGYTF.

This chain joins TRBV5-1 and TRBJ2-2; D is uncertain. Germline CDR1 is SGHRS and CDR2 is YFSETQ. There are 13 residues in the CDR3. Trimming removed 2 bases at V and 4 bases at J, with 6 bases between. CDR3 residues: CASSFEFTGELFF. The CDR3 DNA reads as TGCGCCAGCAGCTTCGAGTTCACCGGGGAGCTGTTTTTT.

This clone was counted only a few times. The chain combines TRBV6-1 with TRBJ1-5; no clear D gene. This CDR3 region has 15 residues. V was cut by 3 bases and J by 0 bases, with 9 bases left in between. Germline CDR1 MNHNS, CDR2 SASEGT. The CDR3 sequence: CASSETVTSNQPQHF. The CDR3 nucleotides read TGTGCCAGCAGTGAGACCGTGACTAGCAATCAGCCCCAGCATTTT.

This rearrangement joins TRBV7-2 to TRBJ2-4, with 12 positions matching TRBD2. This CDR3 region has 15 residues. CDR1 is SGHTA, CDR2 FQGNSA, per germline. Unmatched junction bases numbered 10, after V lost 4 bases and J lost 12 bases. The CDR3 DNA reads TGTGCCAGCAGCTATACTAGCGGGGGGCCCCTCGCTCAGTACTTC. This codes for CASSYTSGGPLAQYF.

In this sample, this clone turned up once. The chain couples TRBV9 to TRBJ1-2; D may be TRBD1 (5 bases). Germline V CDR1 and CDR2: SGDLS, YYNGEE. CDR3 length: 14 residues. The V and J ends lost 6 bases and 6 bases respectively, with 18 bases between them. The CDR3 loop is CASTQDNRGDGYTF. The CDR3 nucleotides are TGTGCCAGCACCCAGGACAATAGGGGAGATGGCTACACCTTC.

The gene calls are TRBV19 and TRBJ1-2; D gene unclear. The CDR3 consists of 14 residues. V was trimmed by 5 bases and J by 0 bases, leaving 10 bases between them. Looked up from germline, CDR1 is LNHDA and CDR2 is SQIVND (reference sequence). CDR3 nucleotide sequence: TGTGCCAGTAGTCTGCAGGACGCTAACTATGGCTACACCTTC. This codes for CASSLQDANYGYTF.